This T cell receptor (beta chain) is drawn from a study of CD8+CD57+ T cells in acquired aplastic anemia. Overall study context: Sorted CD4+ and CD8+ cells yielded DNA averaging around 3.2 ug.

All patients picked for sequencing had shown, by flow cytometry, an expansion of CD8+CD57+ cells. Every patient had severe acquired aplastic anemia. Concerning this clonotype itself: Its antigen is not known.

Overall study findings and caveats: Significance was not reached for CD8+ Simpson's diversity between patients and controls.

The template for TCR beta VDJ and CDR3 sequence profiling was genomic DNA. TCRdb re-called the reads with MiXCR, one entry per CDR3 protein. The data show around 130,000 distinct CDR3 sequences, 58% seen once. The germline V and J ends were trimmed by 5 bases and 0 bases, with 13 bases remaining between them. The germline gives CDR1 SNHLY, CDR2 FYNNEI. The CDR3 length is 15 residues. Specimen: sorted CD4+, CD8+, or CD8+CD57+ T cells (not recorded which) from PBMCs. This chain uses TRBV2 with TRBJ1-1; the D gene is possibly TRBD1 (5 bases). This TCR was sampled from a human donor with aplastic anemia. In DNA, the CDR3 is TGTGCCAGCAGTCAACAGGAACCAATGAACACTGAAGCTTTCTTT. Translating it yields CASSQQEPMNTEAFF. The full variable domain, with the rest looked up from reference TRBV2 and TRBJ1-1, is EPEVTQTPSHQVTQMGQEVILRCVPISNHLYFYWYRQILGQKVEFLVSFYNNEISEKSEIFDDQFSVERPDGSNFTLKIRSTKLEDSAMYFCASSQQEPMNTEAFFGQGTRLTVV.